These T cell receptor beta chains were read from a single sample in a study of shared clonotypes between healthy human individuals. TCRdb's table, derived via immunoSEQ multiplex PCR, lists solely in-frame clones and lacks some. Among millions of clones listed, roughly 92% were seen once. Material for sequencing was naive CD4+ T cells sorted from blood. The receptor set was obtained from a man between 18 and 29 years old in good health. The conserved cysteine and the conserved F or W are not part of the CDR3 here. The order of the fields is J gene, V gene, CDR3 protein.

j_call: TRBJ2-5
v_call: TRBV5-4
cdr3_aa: ASSPVAGGETQY

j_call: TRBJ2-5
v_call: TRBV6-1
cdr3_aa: ASSESSGFEGETQY

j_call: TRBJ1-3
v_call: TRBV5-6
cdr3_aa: ASSRRDSISGNTIY

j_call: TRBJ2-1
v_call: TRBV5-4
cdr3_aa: ASSLGDRGLGEQF

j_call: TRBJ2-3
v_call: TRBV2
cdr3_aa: ASSDNPRRTDTQY

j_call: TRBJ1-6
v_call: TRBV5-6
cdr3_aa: ASSSYRWENSPLH

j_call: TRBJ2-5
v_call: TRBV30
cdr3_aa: AWSVMRGGETQY

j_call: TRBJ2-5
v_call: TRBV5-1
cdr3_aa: ASRIPGQQETQY

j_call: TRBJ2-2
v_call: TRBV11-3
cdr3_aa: ASSLDLGGLNTGELF

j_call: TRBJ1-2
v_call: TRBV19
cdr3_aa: ASKSLINYGYT

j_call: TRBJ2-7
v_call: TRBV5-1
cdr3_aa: ASSLGGSSYEQY

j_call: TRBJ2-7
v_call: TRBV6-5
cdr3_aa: ASSYSRYEQY

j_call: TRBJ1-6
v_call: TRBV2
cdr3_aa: ASSERTHNSPLH

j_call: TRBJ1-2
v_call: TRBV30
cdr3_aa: AWIRPYGYT

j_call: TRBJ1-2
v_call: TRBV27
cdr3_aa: ASSPRDRVRGGYGYT